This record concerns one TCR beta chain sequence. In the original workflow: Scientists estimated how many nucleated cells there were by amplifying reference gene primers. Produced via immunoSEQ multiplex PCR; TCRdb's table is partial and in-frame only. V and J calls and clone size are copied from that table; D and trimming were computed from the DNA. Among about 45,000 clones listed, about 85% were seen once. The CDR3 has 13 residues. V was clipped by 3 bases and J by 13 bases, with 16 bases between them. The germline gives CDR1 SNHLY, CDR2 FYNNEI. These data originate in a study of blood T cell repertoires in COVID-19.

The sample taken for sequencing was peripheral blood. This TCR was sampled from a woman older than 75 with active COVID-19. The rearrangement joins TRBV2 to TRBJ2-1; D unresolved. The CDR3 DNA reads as TGTGCCAGCAGTGAGAGAAGCGAGAGTTACCAGTTCTTC. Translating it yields CASSERSESYQFF. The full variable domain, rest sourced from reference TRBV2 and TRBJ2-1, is EPEVTQTPSHQVTQMGQEVILRCVPISNHLYFYWYRQILGQKVEFLVSFYNNEISEKSEIFDDQFSVERPDGSNFTLKIRSTKLEDSAMYFCASSERSESYQFFGPGTRLTVL.